This T cell receptor (beta chain) originates from a study of blood T cell repertoires in COVID-19. Overall study context: The United States, Italy and Spain provided the acute and convalescent COVID-19 samples.

This CDR3 spans 21 amino acids. CDR1 is SGHDN, CDR2 FVKESK, per germline. The J segment lost 0 bases and the V segment lost 1 base, leaving 12 bases of the junction unmatched. Repertoires were generated with immunoSEQ multiplex PCR, while TCRdb's copy carries only in-frame clones and drops some. The sample has 280,000 or so clones; more than 75% are singletons. The TCR comes from a young woman who had recovered from COVID-19. The genes are TRBV14 and TRBJ2-1; TRBD2 agrees at 13 bases. Sequencing was performed on peripheral blood. CDR3 residues: CASSQAYCRTSGRSSYNEQFF. The CDR3 DNA reads as TGTGCCAGCAGCCAAGCTTACTGCCGGACTAGCGGGAGAAGCTCCTACAATGAGCAGTTCTTC.